The present entry profiles one T cell receptor (beta chain) with its context. The antigen is not known. These data are taken from a study of breast tumors, draining lymph nodes, adjacent tissues. Study results and limitations: Data only fit, rather than demonstrated, lymph node origin of most tumor T cells. The data were judged consistent with most tumor T cells coming from lymph node and expanding in tumor.

This CDR3 contains 15 residues. Per the germline V gene, CDR1 is DFQATT and CDR2 is SNEGSKA (reference sequence). J was trimmed by 3 bases and V by 1 base; bases with no gene match: 7. TCRdb re-analysed the multiplex PCR reads in MiXCR, keeping a single row per CDR3 protein. The sample lists 270,000 or so distinct CDR3 sequences; more than 30% were seen once. Breast cancer patients provided tissue from their axillary draining lymph nodes. The sequencing input was axillary lymph node tissue. The sequence came from a female donor with breast cancer. Some clones in this sample may be carry-over from other donors' samples. This chain joins TRBV20-1 and TRBJ1-1; 8 nucleotides line up with TRBD1. CDR3 sequence (DNA): TGCAGTGCTAGAGCCGCGGACAGGGCGGACACTGAAGCTTTCTTT. Amino acid sequence: CSARAADRADTEAFF.